This is a list of T cell receptor beta chains from one sample in a study of T cell changes during pregnancy in multiple sclerosis. Using immunoSEQ multiplex PCR, the repertoire was profiled, and TCRdb retains in-frame clones only, with some absent. The sample consists of fewer than 75,000 clones, 80% to 95% of them appearing once. This sample comprised peripheral blood, obtained in the first trimester of pregnancy. Receptors were obtained from a female donor with multiple sclerosis, enrolled in a pregnancy study. The CDR3 runs from the conserved cysteine through the conserved F or W.

CDR3aa | j_gene | len | v_gene
CASSLGLAGAQDTQYF | TRBJ2-3 | 16 | TRBV27
CASSSGQGLEQYF | TRBJ2-7 | 13 | TRBV5-1
CASSFRLARETQYF | TRBJ2-5 | 14 | TRBV5-5
CASSAAVGQGVGRGTEAFF | TRBJ1-1 | 19 | TRBV5-1
CASSESGAKEATQYF | TRBJ2-5 | 15 | TRBV6-1
CASRLNPGTGLKELFF | TRBJ1-4 | 16 | TRBV2
CASSSPSDSTNEKLFF | TRBJ1-4 | 16 | TRBV28
CASSTPEEGPFYEQYF | TRBJ2-7 | 16 | TRBV28
CASSPWTSGKETQYF | TRBJ2-5 | 15 | TRBV11-1
CASSFGTGGYEQYF | TRBJ2-7 | 14 | TRBV6-6
CASSVGQGILDTQYF | TRBJ2-3 | 15 | TRBV6-5
CASSREPGQEFNEQFF | TRBJ2-1 | 16 | TRBV4-1
CASIPGQGARQPQHF | TRBJ1-5 | 15 | TRBV6-1